This entry features one TCR beta chain sequence. Its specificity is unknown. The data derive from a study of T cell responses to AZD1222 COVID-19 vaccine. This CDR3 has 12 residues. Germline assignment: CDR1 SQVTM and CDR2 ANQGSEA. V shed 7 bases and J shed 1 base, with 10 bases lying between them. Libraries were prepared by immunoSEQ multiplex PCR; TCRdb keeps only in-frame clonotypes and omits some of them. The sample contains about 110,000 clones, 70% to 90% of which appear only once. Findings of the study overall: Unmutated variant regions reportedly attract nearly half of all spike-specific TCRs. There were mostly white British donors and more females than males, and clonal diversity was possibly underestimated. Sampling captured repertoires only after the peak T cell response. At 160-218 and 743-854, vaccine-associated CD4 TCRs were dominant, and they spanned spike.

This receptor was obtained from an adult who received the AZD1222 COVID-19 vaccine. The sequences come from peripheral blood, collected 28 days after the second AZD1222 dose. This chain links TRBV29-1 with TRBJ2-5; D not resolved. CDR3 sequence reads: CSASVSQETQYF. CDR3 coding DNA: TGCAGCGCCTCCGTGAGCCAAGAGACCCAGTACTTC.